This T cell receptor beta chain appears in the sequencing data of a study of cytomegalovirus exposure and HLA in healthy donors. General study results and limits: Several of the most significant clusters were apparently associated with common viral pathogens in a later analysis. TRBV6-2, TRBV6-3 and some other V segments were unresolvable in 87-base-pair reads. Earlier findings revealed that most TCR beta V segments proved productive either about 90% or about 30% of the time. CMV serostatus was the sole immune exposure data available.

V was shortened by 0 bases and J by 4 bases, with 10 bases between the two germline ends. Per germline, CDR1 SGHNT and CDR2 YYREEE (reference sequence). The CDR3 runs 14 residues. To note about this clone: The antigen remains unidentified.

A multiplex PCR was run with 60 Vbeta primers and 13 Jbeta primers. Sequenced by immunoSEQ multiplex PCR; TCRdb stores in-frame clones only, minus some. The profile covers some 160,000 clones, with roughly four fifths appearing a single time and around 1.5% taken by the ten largest. The gene calls are TRBV5-4 and TRBJ2-5, with D possibly matching TRBD2 (6 bases). The clonotype comes from a man aged 35 to 55 in good health and CMV-seronegative. What was sequenced was PBMCs. This CDR3 reads CASSLVGGPETQYF. The CDR3 bases are TGTGCCAGCAGCTTGGTGGGAGGACCAGAGACCCAGTACTTC.